This TCR beta chain emerged from a study of T-cell memory formation after mild COVID-19. General study results and limits: Clones that got smaller from day 15 to 85 had even CD4/CD8, while clones growing later tipped toward CD4+.

The authors produced TCR alpha and TCR beta cDNA libraries with sample barcodes and UMIs by 5'RACE using constant-segment primers. Each CDR3 protein gets one entry after TCRdb re-called the 5' RACE reads with MiXCR. In the table there are over 350,000 distinct CDR3 sequences, more than 15% of which are singletons. There are a few counts of this clonotype. Its antigen is as yet unknown. The CDR3 is 14 amino acids. V was trimmed by 6 bases and J by 1 base, leaving 13 bases between them. Germline assignment: CDR1 SGHRS and CDR2 YFSETQ. Sequenced material: PBMCs or a T cell subset sorted from them (not recorded which). The TCR sequence derives from a man between 18 and 29 years old who had mild COVID-19 (a few samples of this study predate the infection). Cell type and time point are not known. V and J are TRBV5-1 and TRBJ2-5; tentative D call: TRBD1 (6 bases). The DNA for the CDR3 is TGCGCCAGCAACCCCAGGGGCTCCCAAGAGACCCAGTACTTC. It yields the protein CASNPRGSQETQYF.